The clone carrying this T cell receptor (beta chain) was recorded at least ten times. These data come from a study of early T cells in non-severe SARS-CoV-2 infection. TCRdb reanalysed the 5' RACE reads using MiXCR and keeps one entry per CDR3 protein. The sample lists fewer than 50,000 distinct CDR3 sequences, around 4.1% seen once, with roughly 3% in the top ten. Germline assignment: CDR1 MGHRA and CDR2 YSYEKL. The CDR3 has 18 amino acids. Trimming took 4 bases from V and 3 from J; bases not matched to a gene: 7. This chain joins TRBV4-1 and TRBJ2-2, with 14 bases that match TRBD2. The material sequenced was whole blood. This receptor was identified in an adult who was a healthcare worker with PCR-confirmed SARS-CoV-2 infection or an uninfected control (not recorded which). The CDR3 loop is CASSRSGLAGVDTGELFF. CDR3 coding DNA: TGCGCCAGCAGCCGGTCGGGACTAGCGGGAGTAGACACCGGGGAGCTGTTTTTT.